The 27 T cell receptor beta chains given below trace back to one sample, sequenced in a study. Repertoires were generated with immunoSEQ multiplex PCR, while TCRdb's copy carries only in-frame clones and drops some. The sample holds 45,000 to 60,000 clones, 80% to 95% seen once. The sequenced sample consisted of PBMCs. The receptors shown here come from a man between 35 and 55 years old with rheumatoid arthritis.

J is TRBJ1-1 and V is TRBV6-2 or TRBV6-3; D may be TRBD1 (5 bases). CDR1 and CDR2 from the germline V gene are MNHEY and SVGEGT. This CDR3 spans 13 amino acids. V dropped 5 bases and J dropped 4 bases, with 11 bases sitting between them. The CDR3, as DNA: TGTGCCAGCAGTCACCGGGACCGCACTGAAGCTTTCTTT. The encoded protein is CASSHRDRTEAFF.

This clone came up once. The chain joins TRBV5-4 to TRBJ1-2, with a possible D match to TRBD1 (6 bases). The CDR3 has 13 residues. V was shortened by 0 bases and J by 4 bases, with 7 bases between the two germline ends. In germline, CDR1 is SGHNT, CDR2 YYREEE (reference sequence). Written as DNA, the CDR3 is TGTGCCAGCAGCTTGGGCAGGGGCTATGGCTACACCTTC. Protein product: CASSLGRGYGYTF.

J is TRBJ1-2 and V is TRBV7-9; no firm D call. This CDR3 is built from 15 residues. Trimming stripped 5 bases from V and 0 bases from J, with 13 bases between. Per germline, CDR1 SEHNR and CDR2 FQNEAQ (reference sequence). The CDR3 DNA follows: TGTGCCAGCAGCGGCCGAGGGCGAGCTAACTATGGCTACACCTTC. Protein: CASSGRGRANYGYTF.

The V gene is TRBV3-1 (or the pseudogene TRBV3-2), the J gene TRBJ1-2; maybe TRBD1 (6 bases). Germline lookup yields CDR1 LGHDT and CDR2 YNNKEL (reference sequence). The CDR3 is 12 amino acids. Trimming left V 4 bases short and J 6 bases short, with 9 bases between. The CDR3 coding sequence is TGTGCCAGCAGCCCTAGGGGGGATGGCTACACCTTC. This sequence encodes CASSPRGDGYTF.

This sequence joins TRBV29-1 and TRBJ2-7, with 9 bases lining up with TRBD1. This CDR3 spans 14 amino acids. J was trimmed by 3 bases and V by 7 bases; bases with no gene match: 10. Germline V lookup: CDR1 SQVTM, CDR2 ANQGSEA. CDR3 protein: CSADSGTGNYEQYF. The CDR3 nucleotides are TGCAGCGCAGACTCCGGGACAGGGAACTACGAGCAGTACTTC.

This clone was recorded once. V is TRBV9 and J is TRBJ2-5, with 9 bases matching TRBD2. The CDR3 spans 16 residues. V shed 0 bases and J 1 base; nucleotides not matched to a gene: 4. The germline V gene encodes CDR1 SGDLS and CDR2 YYNGEE. This CDR3 is CASSVGAGGSQETQYF. The CDR3 nucleotides read TGTGCCAGCAGCGTAGGGGCGGGAGGGAGCCAAGAGACCCAGTACTTC.

The CDR3 spells CASFAQPNTGELFF. The CDR3 nucleotides are TGCGCCAGCTTTGCACAGCCGAACACCGGGGAGCTGTTTTTT. The chain joins TRBV5-1 to TRBJ2-2; D remains ambiguous. The germline V and J ends were trimmed by 7 bases and 0 bases, with 10 bases remaining between them. Germline CDR1 reads SGHRS; CDR2 reads YFSETQ. CDR3 length equals 14 residues. The full variable domain, rest sourced from reference TRBV5-1 and TRBJ2-2, is KAGVTQTPRYLIKTRGQQVTLSCSPISGHRSVSWYQQTPGQGLQFLFEYFSETQRNKGNFPGRFSGRQFSNSRSEMNVSTLELGDSALYLCASFAQPNTGELFFGEGSRLTVL.

The V gene is TRBV18, the J gene TRBJ2-3; D call uncertain. This CDR3 contains 16 residues. In germline, CDR1 is KGHSH, CDR2 LQKENI. The germline V and J ends were trimmed by 6 bases and 0 bases, with 16 bases remaining between them. This CDR3 is CASSPGFPFSTDTQYF. The CDR3 bases are TGTGCCAGCTCGCCCGGGTTCCCTTTTAGCACAGATACGCAGTATTTT. Full variable domain (rest looked up from reference TRBV18 and TRBJ2-3): NAGVMQNPRHLVRRRGQEARLRCSPMKGHSHVYWYRQLPEEGLKFMVYLQKENIIDESGMPKERFSAEFPKEGPSILRIQQVVRGDSAAYFCASSPGFPFSTDTQYFGPGTRLTVL.

The V call is TRBV9, the J call TRBJ2-3; D may match TRBD1 or TRBD2 (5 bases each). This CDR3 is built from 14 residues. CDR1 and CDR2 (germline): SGDLS, YYNGEE. V dropped 7 bases and J dropped 2 bases, with 14 bases sitting between them. CDR3 loop: CASAWRGDTDTQYF. In DNA form, the CDR3 reads TGTGCCAGCGCGTGGAGAGGGGACACAGATACGCAGTATTTT.

The chain has TRBV5-1 and TRBJ2-2; D not resolved. Germline V lookup: CDR1 SGHRS, CDR2 YFSETQ. With 1 base removed from V and 2 bases from J, the gap between germline ends came to 6 bases. This CDR3 comprises 14 residues. The DNA of the CDR3 is TGCGCCAGCAGCTTGATTGGTAACACCGGGGAGCTGTTTTTT. Translating it yields CASSLIGNTGELFF.

J is TRBJ2-1 and V is TRBV6-5; TRBD2 matches 11 bases. CDR1 MNHEY and CDR2 SVGAGI come from the germline V gene. V shed 3 bases and J 3 bases; nucleotides not matched to a gene: 4. The CDR3 has 16 residues. The CDR3 bases are TGTGCCAGCAGTTATACTAGCGGGGGTTTCTACAATGAGCAGTTCTTC. This encodes CASSYTSGGFYNEQFF.

The genes are TRBV6-1 and TRBJ2-3, with D unresolved. The germline V gene encodes CDR1 MNHNS and CDR2 SASEGT. CDR3 length: 13 amino acids. V lost 3 bases, J lost 6 bases, and 10 bases lay in between. The CDR3 DNA reads as TGTGCCAGCAGTGATTTGCTGGGGGATACGCAGTATTTT. Protein: CASSDLLGDTQYF.

The chain has TRBV7-6 and TRBJ2-2, with 8 bases aligning to TRBD2. The J segment lost 6 bases and the V segment lost 1 base, leaving 7 bases of the junction unmatched. Germline V gene sequence: CDR1 SGHVS, CDR2 FNYEAQ. CDR3 length equals 16 residues. CDR3 in amino acids: CASSLVTGGIPGELFF. The CDR3 nucleotides read TGTGCCAGCAGCTTAGTGACGGGAGGGATACCCGGGGAGCTGTTTTTT.

This clone appeared a few times. V and J are TRBV5-4 and TRBJ2-4, with D perhaps assigned TRBD1 or TRBD2 (5 bases each). CDR1 SGHNT and CDR2 YYREEE come from the germline V gene (reference sequence). This CDR3 comprises 16 residues. V was trimmed by 0 bases and J by 0 bases, leaving 10 bases between them. CDR3 coding DNA: TGTGCCAGCAGCTTGGGGGACGGAGGAGCCAAAAACATTCAGTACTTC. Translated, it gives CASSLGDGGAKNIQYF.

The chain uses TRBV4-3 and TRBJ1-4, with D unresolved. This CDR3 contains 15 residues. Trimming took off 0 bases at V and 4 bases at J, with 9 bases between the two ends. Germline loops: CDR1 LGHNA, CDR2 YSLEER. The CDR3: CASSQESHLNEKLFF. As DNA, the CDR3 is TGCGCCAGCAGCCAAGAAAGCCACCTTAATGAAAAACTGTTTTTT.

The rearrangement uses TRBV19 and TRBJ2-5, with unresolved D. This CDR3 has 14 residues. The germline gives CDR1 LNHDA, CDR2 SQIVND (reference sequence). The ends were cut back, 3 bases at V and 4 bases at J, with 12 bases in the middle. CDR3 region: CASSIDWVGETQYF. The CDR3 DNA sequence: TGTGCCAGTAGTATCGATTGGGTGGGAGAGACCCAGTACTTC.

The V call is TRBV30, the J call TRBJ1-4, with D possibly being TRBD1 (6 bases). V was cut by 4 bases and J by 7 bases, with 19 bases left in between. This CDR3 region has 15 residues. CDR1 is GTSNPN, CDR2 SVGIG, per germline (reference sequence). The CDR3 region is CAWNHWGGAGEKLFF. CDR3 DNA: TGTGCCTGGAACCATTGGGGGGGCGCCGGTGAAAAACTGTTTTTT.

The gene calls are TRBV6-5 and TRBJ2-7; D not resolved. V gave up 0 bases and J gave up 3 bases, with 12 bases separating them. The CDR3 is 15 amino acids. Per the germline V gene, CDR1 is MNHEY and CDR2 is SVGAGI. CDR3 residues: CASSYSYRQNYEQYF. CDR3 nucleotide sequence: TGTGCCAGCAGTTACTCGTACCGACAAAACTACGAGCAGTACTTC.

CDR3 DNA sequence: TGTGCCAGCAGTGAACGGCTAGCGGGGGGCCCCGAGTTCTTC. Its translation is CASSERLAGGPEFF. The chain employs TRBV2 and TRBJ2-1; 11 bases line up with TRBD2. The J segment lost 14 bases and the V segment lost 2 bases, leaving 8 bases of the junction unmatched. The CDR3 contains 14 residues. Germline CDR1 is SNHLY and CDR2 is FYNNEI.

The V gene is TRBV30, the J gene TRBJ2-3; 7 nucleotides match TRBD2. The CDR3 consists of 16 residues. Germline V gene data show CDR1 as GTSNPN and CDR2 as SVGIG (reference sequence). After removal of 2 bases from V and 2 bases from J, the junction contained 10 bases not matched to a gene. The CDR3 spells CAWSHRTRGDTDTQYF. The CDR3 DNA follows: TGTGCCTGGAGTCACCGGACTAGGGGAGACACAGATACGCAGTATTTT.

The chain links TRBV7-9 to TRBJ2-3; the D is unclear. Looked up from germline, CDR1 is SEHNR and CDR2 is FQNEAQ (reference sequence). V lost 3 bases and J 5 bases, leaving 9 bases between the germline ends. The length of the CDR3 is 13 residues. As DNA, the CDR3 is TGTGCCAGCAGCTTGTTATTCCGAGATACGCAGTATTTT. This translates into CASSLLFRDTQYF.

The J gene is TRBJ1-6, the V gene TRBV28, with unresolved D. CDR1 MDHEN and CDR2 SYDVKM come from the germline V gene. V was cut by 2 bases and J by 4 bases, with 24 bases left in between. The CDR3 is made up of 20 amino acids. CDR3 residues: CASSLGSRTSYRDYNSPLHF. The CDR3 DNA follows: TGTGCCAGCAGTTTAGGCTCGCGGACGTCATATCGGGATTATAATTCACCCCTCCACTTT.

The chain joins TRBV27 to TRBJ1-1, with a possible D match to TRBD1 (6 bases). The germline V and J ends were trimmed by 3 bases and 0 bases, with 14 bases remaining between them. This CDR3 has 16 residues. Germline V lookup: CDR1 MNHEY, CDR2 SMNVEV (reference sequence). The CDR3 coding sequence is TGTGCCAGCAGTTTGGACAGCTCCTCCATGAACACTGAAGCTTTCTTT. Translated, it gives CASSLDSSSMNTEAFF.

V gene TRBV10-2 combines with J gene TRBJ1-2; D possibly corresponds to TRBD1 (6 bases). This CDR3 spans 14 amino acids. Germline V gives CDR1 WSHSY, CDR2 SAAADI. The germline V and J ends were trimmed by 0 bases and 4 bases, with 9 bases remaining between them. As DNA, the CDR3 is TGCGCCAGCAGTGAGTCGGGGGCTGTCTATGGCTACACCTTC. This encodes CASSESGAVYGYTF.

This clone was recorded once. The chain carries TRBV27 and TRBJ2-7; 7 nucleotides match TRBD1. The CDR3 is 14 residues long. Germline-derived CDR1 and CDR2 are MNHEY and SMNVEV (reference sequence). The trim removed 5 bases at V and 3 bases at J, leaving 7 bases unmatched. The CDR3, as DNA: TGTGCCAGCAGTCCCCGACAGGGATACTACGAGCAGTACTTC. Translated, it gives CASSPRQGYYEQYF.

This sequence joins TRBV5-6 and TRBJ2-7; 7 bases are a match to TRBD1. The CDR3 is 13 amino acids. Trimming at V came to 5 bases and at J to 3 bases, leaving 5 bases not matched to a gene. Germline V gene sequence: CDR1 SGHDT, CDR2 YYEEEE. CDR3 coding DNA: TGTGCCAGCAGGCCGACAGGGAGCTACGAGCAGTACTTC. This encodes CASRPTGSYEQYF.

The genes are TRBV12-5 and TRBJ2-5; weak D call: TRBD2 (5 bases). In germline, CDR1 is LGHNT, CDR2 FRNRAP. V gave up 0 bases and J gave up 5 bases, with 7 bases separating them. This CDR3 has 13 residues. DNA of the CDR3: TGTGCTAGTGGTTTGGTACCGGGGGAGACCCAGTACTTC. This gives the protein CASGLVPGETQYF.